This T cell receptor beta chain is from a study of blood T cell repertoires in COVID-19. About the study: Collection of acute and convalescent COVID-19 samples took place in the United States, Italy and Spain.

Participant age was roughly 18 to 100 years, and participants resided in about two dozen US areas. All recovered Cohort 3 donors got two negative PCRs, got clearance, or saw symptom resolution. Original processing methods: Reference gene primer amplification gave estimated nucleated cell counts. Clones were sequenced by immunoSEQ multiplex PCR, and TCRdb holds only the in-frame ones, with some missing. D and trimming come from the DNA, and the V and J calls and clone size come from that table. The sample gives under 450,000 clones, around 83% of which show up once; 5% to 6% is in the top ten. The sequence was obtained from a woman between 50 and 59 years old who had recovered from COVID-19. The material sequenced was PBMCs or T cells enriched from blood (not recorded which).

CDR3 in amino acids: CSVELSPGQKNQPQHF. The CDR3 DNA reads TGCAGCGTTGAACTATCACCGGGACAGAAGAATCAGCCCCAGCATTTT. V is TRBV29-1 and J is TRBJ1-5, with TRBD1 identical over 7 bases. This CDR3 has 16 residues. Germline CDR1 reads SQVTM; CDR2 reads ANQGSEA. The J segment lost 4 bases and the V segment lost 2 bases, leaving 11 bases of the junction unmatched.